This entry lists 20 T cell receptor beta chains sequenced from one sample in a study of spatial heterogeneity in lung cancer. TCRdb recomputed calls from the 5' RACE reads with MiXCR, one row per CDR3 protein. In the table there are 45,000 or so distinct CDR3 sequences, 6.5% to 8% of which are singletons. The sample's time point: sample taken at primary tumor resection. Whole RNA was taken from tumor, nontumor lung or frozen PBMC; it was then sequenced unsorted. The sample in question was PBMCs, obtained at surgery. The receptors were sampled from a female donor with early-stage non-small cell lung cancer.

This clonotype was picked up many times. The V call is TRBV5-4, the J call TRBJ2-5; 7 bases agree with TRBD1. The germline V gene has CDR1 SGHNT and CDR2 YYREEE (reference sequence). Trimming at V came to 4 bases and at J to 2 bases, leaving 5 bases not matched to a gene. The length of the CDR3 is 14 residues. The CDR3 sequence is CASSLGTAQETQYF. The CDR3 nucleotides read TGTGCCAGCAGCCTAGGGACAGCTCAAGAGACCCAGTACTTC.

This clonotype was found a few times. V is TRBV5-1 and J is TRBJ2-1, with TRBD1 as a possible D gene (5 bases). The germline V and J ends were trimmed by 7 bases and 2 bases, with 16 bases remaining between them. CDR1 is SGHRS and CDR2 is YFSETQ in the germline V gene. This CDR3 contains 15 residues. CDR3 residues: CASGSGQSAYNEQFF. CDR3 bases: TGCGCCAGCGGGTCCGGACAATCCGCCTACAATGAGCAGTTCTTC. Full variable domain (outside the CDR3, taken from reference TRBV5-1 and TRBJ2-1): KAGVTQTPRYLIKTRGQQVTLSCSPISGHRSVSWYQQTPGQGLQFLFEYFSETQRNKGNFPGRFSGRQFSNSRSEMNVSTLELGDSALYLCASGSGQSAYNEQFFGPGTRLTVL.

The table lists this clonotype with many counts. V usage is TRBV7-9 and J usage is TRBJ2-2; no definite D call. This CDR3 comprises 17 residues. Germline-derived CDR1 and CDR2 are SEHNR and FQNEAQ (reference sequence). Trimming removed 4 bases at V and 3 bases at J, with 18 bases between. CDR3 in amino acids: CASSWIDIPPYTGELFF. DNA of the CDR3: TGTGCCAGCAGCTGGATAGACATCCCCCCATACACCGGGGAGCTGTTTTTT.

This clonotype was counted between two and nine times. V gene TRBV2 combines with J gene TRBJ1-2, with a tentative D call TRBD1 (6 bases). CDR3 length: 15 residues. V lost 11 bases and J 5 bases, leaving 24 bases between the germline ends. Germline CDR1 reads SNHLY; CDR2 reads FYNNEI. The CDR3 DNA is TGTGCCGGTCCCGGGACATTTTCCCAGGGGTATGGCTACACCTTC. Residues: CAGPGTFSQGYGYTF.

In this sample, this clonotype turned up a few times. The genes are TRBV5-1 and TRBJ2-1; no clear D. V lost 5 bases to trimming and J lost 6 bases, with 12 bases between them. This CDR3 contains 13 residues. The germline CDR1 and CDR2 sequences are SGHRS and YFSETQ. CDR3 amino acids: CASSPPLGNEQFF. As DNA, the CDR3 is TGCGCCAGCAGTCCCCCCCTCGGCAATGAGCAGTTCTTC.

This clonotype was picked up a small number of times. The gene calls are TRBV7-3 and TRBJ2-1, with TRBD2 identical over 8 bases. This CDR3 spans 13 amino acids. Germline V CDR1 and CDR2: SGHTA, FQGTGA. V gave up 5 bases and J gave up 9 bases; unmatched junction bases: 6. CDR3 amino acids: CASSIRTSTEQFF. The CDR3 DNA reads as TGTGCCAGCAGCATTCGGACTAGCACTGAGCAGTTCTTC.

There are many counts of this clonotype. This chain connects TRBV6-6 to TRBJ1-6; D remains ambiguous. V was trimmed by 6 bases and J by 9 bases, leaving 9 bases between them. Germline V CDR1 and CDR2: MNHNY, SVGAGI (reference sequence). This CDR3 region has 12 residues. The CDR3 DNA reads TGTGCCAGCAGCCAAACACGTTCACCCCTCCACTTT. Residues: CASSQTRSPLHF.

This clonotype occurred many times. The chain combines TRBV28 with TRBJ1-6; the D gene is possibly TRBD1 (5 bases). CDR3 length: 14 residues. Trimming pared 2 bases from V and 7 bases from J, leaving 9 bases between. Germline assignment: CDR1 MDHEN and CDR2 SYDVKM. DNA of the CDR3: TGTGCCAGCAGTTTAGACAGAGGGAATTCACCCCTCCACTTT. Its translation is CASSLDRGNSPLHF.

This clonotype has a handful of counts. The rearrangement links TRBV4-1 to TRBJ1-1, with D maybe TRBD1 (5 bases). The CDR3 spans 16 residues. CDR1 is MGHRA and CDR2 is YSYEKL in the germline V gene. Deletions cut 4 bases from V and 1 base from J, with 16 bases between. The CDR3 coding sequence is TGCGCCAGCAGCCGGGACCCAGCCACCCAGAACACTGAAGCTTTCTTT. It translates to CASSRDPATQNTEAFF.

The V gene is TRBV7-2, the J gene TRBJ2-7; the D gene is possibly TRBD1 (6 bases). The CDR3 is made up of 13 amino acids. Deletions cut 5 bases from V and 4 bases from J, with 12 bases between. Germline lookup yields CDR1 SGHTA and CDR2 FQGNSA. The CDR3 loop is CASSRTQGYEQYF. The CDR3 nucleotides are TGTGCCAGCAGCCGCACCCAGGGGTACGAGCAGTACTTC.

V and J are TRBV20-1 and TRBJ2-3, with 9 bases that match TRBD1. The length of the CDR3 is 14 residues. CDR1 and CDR2 (germline): DFQATT, SNEGSKA (reference sequence). The junction had 7 bases not matched to a gene; V was cut back by 6 bases and J by 3 bases. The CDR3 loop is CSAEDGQGTDTQYF. CDR3 coding DNA: TGCAGTGCCGAGGACGGACAGGGGACAGATACGCAGTATTTT.

This clonotype was counted between two and nine times. V usage is TRBV4-3 and J usage is TRBJ1-3; possible D gene TRBD1, 5 bases. The CDR3 totals 15 residues. CDR1 LGHNA and CDR2 YSLEER come from the germline V gene. V was trimmed by 0 bases and J by 3 bases, leaving 9 bases between them. This CDR3 is CASSQDIGDGNTIYF. The CDR3 DNA sequence: TGCGCCAGCAGCCAAGATATAGGGGATGGAAACACCATATATTTT.

The gene calls are TRBV6-5 and TRBJ2-1; unclear D gene. Trimming took 6 bases from V and 7 from J, leaving 7 bases between them. Germline CDR1 and CDR2: MNHEY and SVGAGI. This CDR3 spans 11 amino acids. DNA of the CDR3: TGTGCCAGCAGGAGGCAAAATGAGCAGTTCTTC. Translation gives CASRRQNEQFF.

This clonotype was counted at least ten times. V and J are TRBV7-9 and TRBJ2-4; D is uncertain. CDR3 size: 14 residues. V was pared by 4 bases and J by 1 base, with 8 bases between. The germline gives CDR1 SEHNR, CDR2 FQNEAQ (reference sequence). CDR3 protein: CASSSSLAKNIQYF. CDR3 coding DNA: TGTGCCAGCAGCTCCTCTTTGGCCAAAAACATTCAGTACTTC. The variable domain in full, with the rest retrieved from reference TRBV7-9 and TRBJ2-4, is DTGVSQNPRHKITKRGQNVTFRCDPISEHNRLYWYRQTLGQGPEFLTYFQNEAQLEKSRLLSDRFSAERPKGSFSTLEIQRTEQGDSAMYLCASSSSLAKNIQYFGAGTRLSVL.

At least ten counts were recorded for this clonotype. The chain carries TRBV11-2 and TRBJ2-3; D remains ambiguous. Germline lookup yields CDR1 SGHAT and CDR2 FQNNGV. V lost 2 bases, J lost 2 bases, and 11 bases lay in between. The CDR3 covers 15 residues. The CDR3 loop is CASSLIPEDTDTQYF. CDR3 nucleotides: TGTGCCAGCAGCTTAATACCAGAGGACACAGATACGCAGTATTTT.

Notes on this clonotype: One end of the junction fails to match germline, which may point to a read error. This rearrangement joins TRBV4-2 to TRBJ2-1; TRBD2 matches at 11 bases. The CDR3 loop spans 15 amino acids. Germline V gene sequence: CDR1 LGHNA, CDR2 YNFKEQ. This CDR3 reads CTSSRTSGPGDEQFF. CDR3 coding DNA: TGTACCAGCAGCCGGACTAGCGGGCCCGGGGATGAGCAGTTCTTC.

This clonotype has ten or more counts. The V gene is TRBV5-1, the J gene TRBJ2-3, with 16 bases identical to TRBD2. V dropped 3 bases and J dropped 5; count of bases not matched to a gene: 9. Germline V CDR1 and CDR2: SGHRS, YFSETQ. There are 18 residues in the CDR3. DNA of the CDR3: TGCGCCAGCAGCTCCGGGACTAGCGGGGGGGCCGATTTAGATACGCAGTATTTT. It is translated as CASSSGTSGGADLDTQYF.

This clonotype was recorded many times. The chain uses TRBV24-1 and TRBJ2-1; D unclear. This CDR3 is 11 amino acids long. Germline loops: CDR1 KGHDR, CDR2 SFDVKD. V was clipped by 6 bases and J by 6 bases, with 5 bases between them. The CDR3 coding sequence is TGTGCCACCAGTCGTAGCAATGAGCAGTTCTTC. It is translated as CATSRSNEQFF.

This chain connects TRBV18 to TRBJ1-5; TRBD1 might be the D (6 bases). The germline V and J ends were trimmed by 1 base and 0 bases, with 7 bases remaining between them. This CDR3 region has 15 residues. Germline V gene data show CDR1 as KGHSH and CDR2 as LQKENI. The DNA of the CDR3 is TGTGCCAGCTCACCACTACAGGGTAGCAATCAGCCCCAGCATTTT. This sequence encodes CASSPLQGSNQPQHF.

In this sample, this clonotype turned up many times. The gene calls are TRBV12-3 or TRBV12-4 and TRBJ2-3, with 11 bases matching TRBD2. The CDR3 spans 18 residues. With V trimmed by 6 bases and J by 8 bases, 19 bases remained unmatched. The CDR3 sequence is CASSPKGLAGGTPGTQYF. The CDR3 nucleotides read TGTGCCAGCAGCCCTAAGGGGCTAGCGGGGGGAACACCTGGTACGCAGTATTTT.